Listed below are T cell receptor beta chains from one sample, sequenced in a study of T cell changes during pregnancy in multiple sclerosis. Sequenced by immunoSEQ multiplex PCR; TCRdb stores in-frame clones only, minus some. The data hold 15,000 to 20,000 clones, with more than 75% observed a single time. Sequenced here: CD4+ T cells from peripheral blood mononuclear cells, sampled in the first trimester of pregnancy. These receptors were collected from a female donor in good health, enrolled as a control in a pregnancy study. CDR3s include the opening cysteine and the closing phenylalanine or tryptophan. A D gene is named only where the DNA matches it firmly. Clone size is stated in some rows and not others, as once, few, many or a class when expanded.

J,V,size,D,DNA,CDR3
TRBJ2-4,TRBV6-1,.,.,TGTGCCAGCAGTGAAGCTCCACTAGTTAGGGTAGCCAAAAACATTCAGTACTTC,CASSEAPLVRVAKNIQYF
TRBJ1-2,TRBV2,.,TRBD1,TGTGCCAGCAGTGAAACCGGGACAGCTAACTATGGCTACACCTTC,CASSETGTANYGYTF
TRBJ2-2,TRBV7-8,.,.,TGTGCCAGCAGCTTAGATTTTAGCGGAGCCACCGGGGAGCTGTTTTTT,CASSLDFSGATGELFF
TRBJ1-1,TRBV7-9,.,TRBD1,TGTGCCAGCAGCTTTGTGGACAGGGCTGAAGCTTTCTTT,CASSFVDRAEAFF
TRBJ1-1,TRBV11-3,.,.,TGTGCCAGCAGCTTACGGAACACTGAAGCTTTCTTT,CASSLRNTEAFF
TRBJ1-2,TRBV27,.,.,TGTGCCAGCAGTTTAGGGGGGGCTGCAGACTATGGCTACACCTTC,CASSLGGAADYGYTF
TRBJ2-1,TRBV25-1,.,TRBD1,TGTGCCAGCAGTGAATCCACTAGGACAGGGTGGTACAATGAGCAGTTCTTC,CASSESTRTGWYNEQFF
TRBJ1-6,TRBV5-5,.,.,TGTGCCAGCAGCTTGGACAGAAATAATTCACCCCTCCACTTT,CASSLDRNNSPLHF
TRBJ2-7,TRBV30,.,.,TGTGCTTCAGCCCGCGGATCCTACGAGCAGTACTTC,CASARGSYEQYF
TRBJ1-1,TRBV5-6,few,TRBD1,TGTGCCAGCAGTTGGGGGACAGGAGAAGCTTTCTTT,CASSWGTGEAFF
TRBJ1-2,TRBV5-6,.,.,TGTGCCAGCAGCTTCCCTGCGACAGGCCTAGACCAAATCTATGGCTACACCTTC,CASSFPATGLDQIYGYTF
TRBJ1-1,TRBV19,few,.,TGTGCCAGTAGTTCCATGGGGGGAGGTGAAGCTTTCTTT,CASSSMGGGEAFF
TRBJ1-3,TRBV15,.,.,TGTGCCACCAGCAGAGCCCAGGGAATCTCTGGAAACACCATATATTTT,CATSRAQGISGNTIYF
TRBJ2-7,TRBV5-1,.,TRBD1,TGCGCCAGCAGTCGCATTTTGCCGGGACAGGGTCTCTACGAGCAGTACTTC,CASSRILPGQGLYEQYF
TRBJ2-1,TRBV2,.,.,TGTGCCAGCACCCTAGCTTTGGATTCCTACAATGAGCAGTTCTTC,CASTLALDSYNEQFF
TRBJ1-1,TRBV9,.,.,TGTGCCAGCAGCGTAGGATTAATGCGGGTTTCGAACACTGAAGCTTTCTTT,CASSVGLMRVSNTEAFF
TRBJ2-7,TRBV7-8,.,TRBD2,TGTGCCAGCAGCTCCTTAGCGGGAGCCGCTAGTGAGTACTTC,CASSSLAGAASEYF
TRBJ1-3,TRBV29-1,.,TRBD1,TGCAGCGTTATAGGGACAGGTACTGGAAACACCATATATTTT,CSVIGTGTGNTIYF
TRBJ2-2,TRBV7-2,.,TRBD2,TGTGCCAGCAGCTTAACCGGGACTAGCGTAGGCGGGGAGCTGTTTTTT,CASSLTGTSVGGELFF
TRBJ2-6,TRBV7-2,.,TRBD2,TGTGCCAGCAGCTTACTAGCGGGAGGCGGTTCGGCTGGGGCCAACGTCCTGACTTTC,CASSLLAGGGSAGANVLTF
TRBJ1-1,TRBV6-1,once,.,TGTGCCAGTAGTCAGGGGCAGTTTGCAGCTTTCTTT,CASSQGQFAAFF
TRBJ2-7,TRBV7-9,.,TRBD1,TGTGCCAGCAGCTTAGGCCGGGACAGACTAACCTACGAGCAGTACTTC,CASSLGRDRLTYEQYF
TRBJ2-7,TRBV29-1,.,.,TGCAGCGTTTGGCAGGGGTCCAACGAGCAGTACTTC,CSVWQGSNEQYF
TRBJ1-2,TRBV19,.,.,TGTGCCAGTAGTGCCCGTATGGGGCGAGGAGCCTGGGGCTACACCTTC,CASSARMGRGAWGYTF
TRBJ2-7,TRBV5-5,.,TRBD2,TGTGCCAGCAGCCCAGACCCGACTAGCGGGAGGAACGAGCAGTACTTC,CASSPDPTSGRNEQYF
TRBJ1-1,TRBV6-6,few,.,TGTGCCAGCAACCGACAGGACGGGACTGAAGCTTTCTTT,CASNRQDGTEAFF
TRBJ2-2,TRBV12-5,.,.,TGTGCTAGTGGCCAACAGGGGAACACCGGGGAGCTGTTTTTT,CASGQQGNTGELFF
TRBJ2-5,TRBV19,.,TRBD2,TGTGCCAGTACTCCCCGGCTAGCGGGAGGCCGGGAGACCCAGTACTTC,CASTPRLAGGRETQYF
TRBJ2-7,TRBV5-1,.,TRBD2,TGCGCCAGCAGCTTGGTCCCAGGACTAGCTTCCGAGCAGTACTTC,CASSLVPGLASEQYF
TRBJ1-2,TRBV30,.,TRBD1,TGTGCCTGGAGTCCTCCGGACAGGGGGCTGGATCCGGGGACCTTC,CAWSPPDRGLDPGTF
TRBJ1-5,TRBV28,.,.,TGTGCCAGCAGTTCAAAACTGACAGCTAATCAGCCCCAGCATTTT,CASSSKLTANQPQHF
TRBJ1-5,TRBV4-3,.,TRBD1,TGCGCCAGCAGCCAAGACAGGGGGCGCGTTCAGCCCCAGCATTTT,CASSQDRGRVQPQHF
TRBJ1-2,TRBV5-5,.,.,TGTGCCAGCAGCTTGGCCAACTACTATGGCTACACCTTC,CASSLANYYGYTF
TRBJ1-5,TRBV7-9,.,TRBD1,TGTGCCAGCAGCTCGACAGGGGGTGGGCAGAATCAGCCCCAGCATTTT,CASSSTGGGQNQPQHF
TRBJ2-7,TRBV29-1,.,.,TGCAGCGTTGGGGGCTTGGGCGAGCAGTACTTC,CSVGGLGEQYF
TRBJ1-1,TRBV7-9,.,TRBD1,TGTGCCAGCAGCAGGAGGGACAGGGGATACTCTGAAGCTTTCTTT,CASSRRDRGYSEAFF
TRBJ2-7,TRBV30,.,.,TGTGCCTGGAGAGCAGGACACAATTACGAGCAGTACTTC,CAWRAGHNYEQYF
TRBJ1-1,TRBV5-1,.,.,TGCGCCAGCAGCTTTACGAGTTTTATGAACACTGAAGCTTTCTTT,CASSFTSFMNTEAFF
TRBJ2-3,TRBV18,.,.,TGTGCCAGCTCACCACAGAGACAGGGGAGCGGGATTAGCACAGATACGCAGTATTTT,CASSPQRQGSGISTDTQYF
TRBJ1-2,TRBV28,.,.,TGTGCCAGCAGTCACATAACAGCCGAAGGTGGCTACACCTTC,CASSHITAEGGYTF
TRBJ2-5,TRBV18,.,TRBD1,TGTGCCAGCTCACCATTCCGTAGTCAGGGGGTCCTAGAGACCCAGTACTTC,CASSPFRSQGVLETQYF
TRBJ1-1,TRBV6-1,.,.,TGTGCCAGCAGTGCCCGGAGGGGCGGCGGGACTGAAGCTTTCTTT,CASSARRGGGTEAFF
TRBJ1-4,TRBV27,.,.,TGTGCCAGCAGGCGACGGCAGGGGAGCAATGAAAAACTGTTTTTT,CASRRRQGSNEKLFF
TRBJ2-5,TRBV20-1,.,.,TGCAGTGCTCTAGGAAAAGAGACCCAGTACTTC,CSALGKETQYF
TRBJ1-3,TRBV27,.,.,TGTGCCAGCAGTTTATCGCGCCCGATCCCGGGGGGCCGGGGAAACACCATATATTTT,CASSLSRPIPGGRGNTIYF
TRBJ1-1,TRBV27,once,TRBD1,TGTGCCAGCAGTTTTCTTACCGGGACAGGGGGCGCCAGCACTGAAGCTTTCTTT,CASSFLTGTGGASTEAFF
TRBJ1-2,TRBV29-1,.,TRBD1,TGCAGCGTACGTGCCGGGACAGGCCTCTATGGCTACACCTTC,CSVRAGTGLYGYTF
TRBJ1-2,TRBV30,.,.,TGTGCCTGGAGCTTGGGACAAGGATATGGCTACACCTTC,CAWSLGQGYGYTF
TRBJ2-3,TRBV6-4,.,.,TGTGCCAGCACCCGAAATCCCGGGGGGCCTTTGGATACGCAGTATTTT,CASTRNPGGPLDTQYF
TRBJ1-2,TRBV30,.,.,TGTGCCTGGAGTTTAAGGGGGAATGGTAACTATGGCTACACCTTC,CAWSLRGNGNYGYTF
TRBJ1-4,TRBV6-5,.,TRBD1,TGTGCCAGCAGGCCGGGACAGGGGGGAAAACTGTTTTTT,CASRPGQGGKLFF
TRBJ2-1,TRBV5-1,.,TRBD1,TGCGCCAGCAGCAGAGACAGGGTGTCCTACAATGAGCAGTTCTTC,CASSRDRVSYNEQFF
TRBJ2-1,TRBV6-5,.,.,TGTGCCAGCAGAAGGGACTTGTTAAATGAGCAGTTCTTC,CASRRDLLNEQFF
TRBJ2-6,TRBV19,.,TRBD2,TGTGCCAGTAGTATAGTGGCTAGCGGGAGCTCTGGGGCCAACGTCCTGACTTTC,CASSIVASGSSGANVLTF
TRBJ1-6,TRBV7-8,.,.,TGTGCCAGCAGCTTAGCGGCAGGGACTCGTTCACCCCTCCACTTT,CASSLAAGTRSPLHF